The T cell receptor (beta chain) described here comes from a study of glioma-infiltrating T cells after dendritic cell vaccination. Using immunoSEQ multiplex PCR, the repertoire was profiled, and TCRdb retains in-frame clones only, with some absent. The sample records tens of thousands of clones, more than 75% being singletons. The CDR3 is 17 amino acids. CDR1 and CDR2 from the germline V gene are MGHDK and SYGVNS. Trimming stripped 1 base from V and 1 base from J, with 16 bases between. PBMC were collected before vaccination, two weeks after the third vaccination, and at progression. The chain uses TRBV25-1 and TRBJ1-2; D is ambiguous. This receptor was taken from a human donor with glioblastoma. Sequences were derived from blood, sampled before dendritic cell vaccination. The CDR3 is CASSESGVNLLNYGYTF. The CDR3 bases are TGTGCCAGCAGTGAATCCGGGGTTAACCTACTTAACTATGGCTACACCTTC.